Reported below is one T cell receptor beta chain. Antigen specificity is unknown. The data were obtained in a study of beta chain features in type 1 diabetes. Central memory, naive, regulatory and stem cell-like memory CD4+ cells were sorted by CD45RO/CCR7/CD25/CD127/CD95/CD27. Study results and limitations: The similarity of naive, central memory and Treg TCRB repertoires appeared greater among patients than among healthy donors. The question left open here concerned HLA type influencing TCRB rearrangement.

The CDR3 consists of 14 residues. The V and J ends lost 5 bases and 8 bases respectively, with 18 bases between them. Germline loops: CDR1 MNHEY, CDR2 SMNVEV (reference sequence). cDNA synthesis used the whole RNA isolate, giving expressed TCRB sequences. Sequencing used immunoSEQ multiplex PCR; TCRdb keeps in-frame clones, though not all of them. Counted here are tens of thousands of clones, approximately 70% occurring once; the ten biggest clones make up around 2%. V and J are TRBV27 and TRBJ1-1, with D possibly TRBD1 on 6 matching bases. What was sequenced was Tregs from blood. The origin of this receptor is a woman aged 40-49 years in good health. The CDR3 here is CASSPRQGWSEAFF. CDR3 nucleotides: TGTGCCAGCAGTCCTCGCCAGGGGTGGAGCGAAGCTTTCTTT.